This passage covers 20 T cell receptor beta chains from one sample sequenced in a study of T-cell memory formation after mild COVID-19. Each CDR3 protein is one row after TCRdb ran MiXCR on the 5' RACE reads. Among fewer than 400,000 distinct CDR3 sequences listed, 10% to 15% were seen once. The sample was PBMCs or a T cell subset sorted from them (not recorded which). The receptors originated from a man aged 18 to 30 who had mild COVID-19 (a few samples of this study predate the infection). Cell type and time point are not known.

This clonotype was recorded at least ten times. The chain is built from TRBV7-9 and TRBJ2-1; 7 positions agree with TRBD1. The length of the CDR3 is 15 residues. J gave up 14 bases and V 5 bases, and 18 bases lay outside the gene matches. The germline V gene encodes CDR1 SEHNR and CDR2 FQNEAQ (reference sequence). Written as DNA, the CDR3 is TGTGCCAGCAGCCCCCAGGGGGAGCGGTCTTGGGTAGAGTTCTTC. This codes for CASSPQGERSWVEFF.

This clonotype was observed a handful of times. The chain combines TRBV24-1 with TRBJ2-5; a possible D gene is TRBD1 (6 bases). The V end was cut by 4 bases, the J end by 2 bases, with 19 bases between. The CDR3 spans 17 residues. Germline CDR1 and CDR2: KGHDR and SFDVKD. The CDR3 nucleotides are TGTGCCACCAGTGACTCCCCATCGGCAGGGGCGCAAGAGACCCAGTACTTC. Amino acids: CATSDSPSAGAQETQYF.

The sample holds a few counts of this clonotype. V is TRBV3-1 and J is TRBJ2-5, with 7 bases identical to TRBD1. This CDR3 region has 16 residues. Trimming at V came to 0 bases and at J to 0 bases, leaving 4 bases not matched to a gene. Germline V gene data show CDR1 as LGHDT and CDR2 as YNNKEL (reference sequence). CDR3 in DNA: TGTGCCAGCAGCCAAGAGGCCAGGGGGAACCAAGAGACCCAGTACTTC. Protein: CASSQEARGNQETQYF.

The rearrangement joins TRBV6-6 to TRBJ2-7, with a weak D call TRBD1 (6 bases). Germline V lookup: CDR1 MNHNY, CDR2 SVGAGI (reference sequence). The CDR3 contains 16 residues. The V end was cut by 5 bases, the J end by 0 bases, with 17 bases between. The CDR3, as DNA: TGTGCCAGCAGTCCAGGGGCAGGCAGGGCCTCCTACGAGCAGTACGTC. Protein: CASSPGAGRASYEQYV.

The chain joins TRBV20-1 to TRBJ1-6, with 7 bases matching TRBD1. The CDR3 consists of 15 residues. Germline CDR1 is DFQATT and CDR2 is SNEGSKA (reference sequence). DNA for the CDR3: TGCAGCGTTCACTTGCCGGGACAGTACAATTCACCCCTCCACTTT. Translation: CSVHLPGQYNSPLHF.

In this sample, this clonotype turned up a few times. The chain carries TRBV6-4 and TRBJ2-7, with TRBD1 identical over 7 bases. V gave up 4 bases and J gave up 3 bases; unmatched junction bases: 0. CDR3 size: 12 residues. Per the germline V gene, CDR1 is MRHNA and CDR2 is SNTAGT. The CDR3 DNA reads TGTGCCAGCAGTGGACAGGGCTACGAGCAGTACGTC. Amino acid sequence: CASSGQGYEQYV.

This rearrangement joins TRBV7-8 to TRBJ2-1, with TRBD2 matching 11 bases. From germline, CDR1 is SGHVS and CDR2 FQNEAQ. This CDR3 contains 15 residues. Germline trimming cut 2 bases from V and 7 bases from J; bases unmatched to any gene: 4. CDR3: CASSLLVAGGNEQFF. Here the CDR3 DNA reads TGTGCCAGCAGCTTACTTGTAGCGGGGGGGAATGAGCAGTTCTTC.

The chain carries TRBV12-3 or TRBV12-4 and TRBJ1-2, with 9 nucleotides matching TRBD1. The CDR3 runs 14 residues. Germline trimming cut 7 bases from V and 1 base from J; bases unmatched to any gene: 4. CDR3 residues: CASTGTGLNYGYTF. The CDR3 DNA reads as TGTGCCAGCACCGGGACAGGGCTTAACTATGGCTACACCTTC.

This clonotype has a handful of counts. The CDR3 region has the DNA TGTGCCAGCGAGATAGGGTCTGGTGAAAAACTGTTTTTT. Its protein is CASEIGSGEKLFF. The genes are TRBV7-2 and TRBJ1-4; D is unclear. The CDR3 length is 13 residues. Germline V gene lookup returns CDR1 SGHTA and CDR2 FQGNSA. Deletions cut 8 bases from V and 7 bases from J, with 14 bases between.

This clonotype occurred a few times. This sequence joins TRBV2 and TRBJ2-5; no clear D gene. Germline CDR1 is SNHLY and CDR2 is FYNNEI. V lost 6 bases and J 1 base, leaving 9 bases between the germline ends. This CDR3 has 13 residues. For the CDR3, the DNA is TGTGCCAGCAGCGTAATATTCCAAGAGACCCAGTACTTC. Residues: CASSVIFQETQYF.

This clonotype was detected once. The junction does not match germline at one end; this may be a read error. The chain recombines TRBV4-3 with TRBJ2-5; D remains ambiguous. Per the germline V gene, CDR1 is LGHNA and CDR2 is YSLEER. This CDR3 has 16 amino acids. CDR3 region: CASSQEVHAAQETQYF. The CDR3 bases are TGCGCAAGCAGCCAAGAGGTCCACGCCGCACAAGAGACCCAGTACTTC.

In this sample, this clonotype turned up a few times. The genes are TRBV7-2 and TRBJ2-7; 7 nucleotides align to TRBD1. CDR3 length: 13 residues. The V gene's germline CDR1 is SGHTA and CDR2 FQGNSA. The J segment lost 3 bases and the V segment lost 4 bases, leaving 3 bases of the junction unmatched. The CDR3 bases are TGTGCCAGCAGCTCGGGACAGCTCTACGAGCAGTACTTC. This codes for CASSSGQLYEQYF.

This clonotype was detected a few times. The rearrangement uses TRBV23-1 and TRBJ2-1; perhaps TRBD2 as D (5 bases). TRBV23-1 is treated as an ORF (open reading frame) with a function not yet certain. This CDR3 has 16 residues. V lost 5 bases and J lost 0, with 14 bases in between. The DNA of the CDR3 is TGCGCCAGCAGTGGTCCGGCGAGCGGCTCCTACAATGAGCAGTTCTTC. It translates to CASSGPASGSYNEQFF.

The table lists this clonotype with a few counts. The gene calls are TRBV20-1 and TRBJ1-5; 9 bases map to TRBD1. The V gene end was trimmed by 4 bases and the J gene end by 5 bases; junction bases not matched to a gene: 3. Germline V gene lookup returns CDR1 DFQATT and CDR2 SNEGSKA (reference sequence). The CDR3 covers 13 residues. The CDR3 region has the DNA TGCAGTGCTATGGGACAGGGTTATCAGCCCCAGCATTTT. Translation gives CSAMGQGYQPQHF.

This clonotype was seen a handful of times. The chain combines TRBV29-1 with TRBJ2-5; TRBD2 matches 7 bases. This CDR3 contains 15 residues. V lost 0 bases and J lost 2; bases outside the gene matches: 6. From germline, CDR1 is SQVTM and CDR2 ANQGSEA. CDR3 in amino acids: CSVEEGRGNQETQYF. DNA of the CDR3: TGCAGCGTTGAAGAAGGGCGGGGGAATCAAGAGACCCAGTACTTC.

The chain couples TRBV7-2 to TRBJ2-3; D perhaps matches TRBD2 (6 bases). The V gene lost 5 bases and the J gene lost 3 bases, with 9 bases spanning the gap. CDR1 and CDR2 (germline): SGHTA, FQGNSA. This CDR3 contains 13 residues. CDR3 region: CASSAGPTDTQYF. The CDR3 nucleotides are TGTGCCAGCAGCGCGGGGCCTACAGATACGCAGTATTTT.

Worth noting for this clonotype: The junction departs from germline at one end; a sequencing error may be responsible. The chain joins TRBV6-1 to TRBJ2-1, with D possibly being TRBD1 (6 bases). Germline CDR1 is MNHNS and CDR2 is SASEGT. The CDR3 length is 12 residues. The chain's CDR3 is CASSDGTPTYYF. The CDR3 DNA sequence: TGTGCCAGCAGTGACGGGACACCAACCTACTACTTC.

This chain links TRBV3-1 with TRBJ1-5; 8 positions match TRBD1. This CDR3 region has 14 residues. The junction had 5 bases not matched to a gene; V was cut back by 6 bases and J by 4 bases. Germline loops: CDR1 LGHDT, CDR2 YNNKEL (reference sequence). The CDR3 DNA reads TGTGCCAGCAGTCAAAGGACAGGGAATCAGCCCCAGCATTTT. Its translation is CASSQRTGNQPQHF.

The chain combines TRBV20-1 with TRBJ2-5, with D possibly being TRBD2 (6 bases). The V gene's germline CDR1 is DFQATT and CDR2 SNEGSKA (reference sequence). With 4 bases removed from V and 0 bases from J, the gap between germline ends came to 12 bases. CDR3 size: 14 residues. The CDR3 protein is CSAMPRGYQETQYF. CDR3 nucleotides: TGCAGTGCTATGCCCCGGGGGTACCAAGAGACCCAGTACTTC.

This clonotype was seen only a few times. Here the CDR3 DNA reads TGTGCCTGGAGTATAGGGGGACAGGGGGCTCTTCAGCCCCAGCATTTT. Translating gives CAWSIGGQGALQPQHF. This sequence joins TRBV30 and TRBJ1-5; TRBD1 matches 12 bases. After removal of 2 bases from V and 6 bases from J, the junction contained 8 bases not matched to a gene. CDR3 length: 16 residues. From germline, CDR1 is GTSNPN and CDR2 SVGIG (reference sequence).